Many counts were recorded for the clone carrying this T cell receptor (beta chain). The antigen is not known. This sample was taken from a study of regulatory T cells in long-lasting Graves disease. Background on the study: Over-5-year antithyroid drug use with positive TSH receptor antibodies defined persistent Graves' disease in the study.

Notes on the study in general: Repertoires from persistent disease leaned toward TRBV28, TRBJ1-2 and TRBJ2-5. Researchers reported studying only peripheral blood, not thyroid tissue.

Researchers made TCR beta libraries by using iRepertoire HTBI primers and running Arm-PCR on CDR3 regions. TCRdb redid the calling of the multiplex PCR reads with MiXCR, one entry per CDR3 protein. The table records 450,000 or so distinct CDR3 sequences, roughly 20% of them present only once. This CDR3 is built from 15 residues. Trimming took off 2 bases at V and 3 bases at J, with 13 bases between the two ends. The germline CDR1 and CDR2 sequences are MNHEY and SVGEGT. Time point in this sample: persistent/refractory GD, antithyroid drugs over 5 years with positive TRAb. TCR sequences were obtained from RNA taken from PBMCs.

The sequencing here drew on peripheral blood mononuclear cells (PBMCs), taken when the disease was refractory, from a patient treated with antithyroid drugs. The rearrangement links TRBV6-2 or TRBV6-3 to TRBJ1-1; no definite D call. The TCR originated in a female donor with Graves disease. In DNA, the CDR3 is TGTGCCAGCAGTTACGGGCGGGGTGGAGACACTGAAGCTTTCTTT. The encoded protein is CASSYGRGGDTEAFF.